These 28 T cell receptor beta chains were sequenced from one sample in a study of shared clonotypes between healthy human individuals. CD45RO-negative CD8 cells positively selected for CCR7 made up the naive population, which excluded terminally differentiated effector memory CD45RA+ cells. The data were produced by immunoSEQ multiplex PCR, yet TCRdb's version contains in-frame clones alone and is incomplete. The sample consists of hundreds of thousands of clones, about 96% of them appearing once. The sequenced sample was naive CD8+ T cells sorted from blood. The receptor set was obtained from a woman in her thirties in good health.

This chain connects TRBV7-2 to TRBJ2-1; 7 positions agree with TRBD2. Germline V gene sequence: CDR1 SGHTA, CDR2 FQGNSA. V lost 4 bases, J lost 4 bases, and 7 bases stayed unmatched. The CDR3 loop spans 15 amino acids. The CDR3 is CASSYASGAYNEQFF. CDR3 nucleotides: TGTGCCAGCAGCTACGCTAGCGGCGCGTACAATGAGCAGTTCTTC. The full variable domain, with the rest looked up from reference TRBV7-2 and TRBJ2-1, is GAGVSQSPSNKVTEKGKDVELRCDPISGHTALYWYRQSLGQGLEFLIYFQGNSAPDKSGLPSDRFSAERTGGSVSTLTIQRTQQEDSAVYLCASSYASGAYNEQFFGPGTRLTVL.

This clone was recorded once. The CDR3 bases are TGTGCCAGCAGAGTGGGAGTCAATAGCAATCAGCCCCAGCATTTT. It is translated as CASRVGVNSNQPQHF. The chain joins TRBV28 to TRBJ1-5; no clear D gene. The CDR3 has 15 amino acids. The germline V gene encodes CDR1 MDHEN and CDR2 SYDVKM. The V end was cut by 6 bases, the J end by 0 bases, with 12 bases between.

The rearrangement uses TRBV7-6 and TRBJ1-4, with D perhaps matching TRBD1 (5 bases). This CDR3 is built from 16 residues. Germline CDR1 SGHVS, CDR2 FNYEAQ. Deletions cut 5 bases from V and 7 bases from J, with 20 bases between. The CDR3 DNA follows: TGTGCCAGCAGCCAAGAGACCCCAGGGCTTCTTGAAAAACTGTTTTTT. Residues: CASSQETPGLLEKLFF.

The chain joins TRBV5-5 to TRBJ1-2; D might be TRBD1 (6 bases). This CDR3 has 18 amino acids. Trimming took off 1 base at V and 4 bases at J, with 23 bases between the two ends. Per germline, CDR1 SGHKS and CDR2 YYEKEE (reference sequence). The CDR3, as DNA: TGTGCCAGCAGCTTGTCGCAGGGGATAGGACCCGGGGCCTATGGCTACACCTTC. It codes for CASSLSQGIGPGAYGYTF.

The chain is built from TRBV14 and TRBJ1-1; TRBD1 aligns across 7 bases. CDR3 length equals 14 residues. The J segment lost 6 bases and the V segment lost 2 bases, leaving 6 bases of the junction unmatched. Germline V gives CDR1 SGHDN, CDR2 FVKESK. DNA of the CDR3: TGTGCCAGCAGCCAACTACAGGGGTCTGCTGAAGCTTTCTTT. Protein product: CASSQLQGSAEAFF.

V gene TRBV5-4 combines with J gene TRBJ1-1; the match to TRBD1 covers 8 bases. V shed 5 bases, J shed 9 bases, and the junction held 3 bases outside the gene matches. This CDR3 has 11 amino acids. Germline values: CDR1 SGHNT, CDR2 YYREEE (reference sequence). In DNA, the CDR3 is TGTGCCAGCAGACAGGGGGACCAAGCTTTCTTT. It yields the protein CASRQGDQAFF.

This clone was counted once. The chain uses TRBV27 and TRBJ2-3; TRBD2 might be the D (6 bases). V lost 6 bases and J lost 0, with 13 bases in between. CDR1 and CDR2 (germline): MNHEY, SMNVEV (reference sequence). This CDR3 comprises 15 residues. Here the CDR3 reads CASSPTSPSTDTQYF. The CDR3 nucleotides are TGTGCCAGCAGCCCTACTAGCCCCAGCACAGATACGCAGTATTTT.

The CDR3 protein is CASRDRLAPTDTQYF. The CDR3 nucleotides read TGTGCCAGCAGGGACAGACTGGCCCCCACAGATACGCAGTATTTT. The chain links TRBV2 to TRBJ2-3; D perhaps matches TRBD1 (6 bases). The V end was cut by 6 bases, the J end by 2 bases, with 15 bases between. The germline CDR1 and CDR2 sequences are SNHLY and FYNNEI. CDR3 size: 15 residues.

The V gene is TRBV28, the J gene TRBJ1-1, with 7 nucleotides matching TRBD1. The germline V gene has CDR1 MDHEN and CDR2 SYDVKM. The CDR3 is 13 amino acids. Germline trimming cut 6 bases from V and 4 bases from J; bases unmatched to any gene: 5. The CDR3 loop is CASSRQGGTEAFF. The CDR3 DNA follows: TGTGCCAGCAGCCGACAGGGTGGCACTGAAGCTTTCTTT.

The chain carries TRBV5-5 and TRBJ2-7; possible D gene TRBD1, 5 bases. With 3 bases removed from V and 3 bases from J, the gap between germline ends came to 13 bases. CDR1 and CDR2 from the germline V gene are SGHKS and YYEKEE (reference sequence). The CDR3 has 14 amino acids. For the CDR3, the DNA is TGTGCCAGCAGCTCCAGGGCTGAGTACTACGAGCAGTACTTC. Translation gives CASSSRAEYYEQYF.

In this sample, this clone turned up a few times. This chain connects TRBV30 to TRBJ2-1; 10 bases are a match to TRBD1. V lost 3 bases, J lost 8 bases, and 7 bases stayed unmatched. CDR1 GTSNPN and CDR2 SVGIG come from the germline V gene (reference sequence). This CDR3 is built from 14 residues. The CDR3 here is CAWRVGTGVYEQFF. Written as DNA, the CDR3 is TGTGCCTGGAGAGTAGGGACAGGGGTGTATGAGCAGTTCTTC.

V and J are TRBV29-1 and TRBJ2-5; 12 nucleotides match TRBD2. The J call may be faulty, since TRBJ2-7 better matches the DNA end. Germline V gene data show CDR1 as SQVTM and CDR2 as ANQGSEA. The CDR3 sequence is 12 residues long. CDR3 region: CSAGTSGYEQYF. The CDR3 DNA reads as TGCAGCGCAGGGACTAGCGGGTACGAGCAGTACTTC.

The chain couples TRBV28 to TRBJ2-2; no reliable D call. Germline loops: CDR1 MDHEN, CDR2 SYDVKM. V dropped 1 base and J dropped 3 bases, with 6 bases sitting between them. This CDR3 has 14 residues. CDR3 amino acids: CASSLFSYTGELFF. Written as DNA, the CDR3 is TGTGCCAGCAGTTTATTCTCTTACACCGGGGAGCTGTTTTTT.

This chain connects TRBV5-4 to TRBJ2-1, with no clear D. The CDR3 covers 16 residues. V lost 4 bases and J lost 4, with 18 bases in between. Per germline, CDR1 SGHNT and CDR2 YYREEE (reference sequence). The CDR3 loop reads CASSPYGRTIYNEQFF. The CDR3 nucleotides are TGTGCCAGCAGCCCCTATGGCAGGACGATTTACAATGAGCAGTTCTTC.

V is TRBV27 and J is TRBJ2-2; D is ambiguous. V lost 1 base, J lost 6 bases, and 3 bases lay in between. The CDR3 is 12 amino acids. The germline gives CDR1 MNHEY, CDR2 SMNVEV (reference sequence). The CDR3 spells CASSLYSGELFF. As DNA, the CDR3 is TGTGCCAGCAGTTTATATTCCGGGGAGCTGTTTTTT.

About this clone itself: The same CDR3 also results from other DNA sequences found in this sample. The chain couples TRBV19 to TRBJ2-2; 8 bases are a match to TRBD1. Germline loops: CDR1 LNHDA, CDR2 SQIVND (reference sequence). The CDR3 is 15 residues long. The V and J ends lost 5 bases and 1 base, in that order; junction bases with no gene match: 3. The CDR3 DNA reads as TGTGCCAGTAGTGCCGGACAGGGGAACACCGGGGAGCTGTTTTTT. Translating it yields CASSAGQGNTGELFF.

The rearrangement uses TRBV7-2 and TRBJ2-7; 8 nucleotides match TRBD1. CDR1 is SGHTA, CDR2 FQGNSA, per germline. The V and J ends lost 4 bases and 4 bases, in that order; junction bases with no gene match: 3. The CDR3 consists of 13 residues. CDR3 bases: TGTGCCAGCAGCTCGGACAGGGAGTACGAGCAGTACTTC. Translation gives CASSSDREYEQYF.

In DNA form, the CDR3 reads TGTGCCAGCAGCTTTGGGACAGGCCCTTACAATGAGCAGTTCTTC. It codes for CASSFGTGPYNEQFF. V gene TRBV7-3 combines with J gene TRBJ2-1; 8 nucleotides agree with TRBD1. V shed 3 bases and J 4 bases; nucleotides not matched to a gene: 5. The CDR3 has 15 residues. Germline loops: CDR1 SGHTA, CDR2 FQGTGA.

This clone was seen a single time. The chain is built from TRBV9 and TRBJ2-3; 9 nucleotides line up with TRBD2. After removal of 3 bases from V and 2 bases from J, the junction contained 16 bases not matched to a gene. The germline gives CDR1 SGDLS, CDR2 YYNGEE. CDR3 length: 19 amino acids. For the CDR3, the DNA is TGTGCCAGCAGCGCCTCCCTCCGGAGACTAGCGGAACCCACAGATACGCAGTATTTT. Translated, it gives CASSASLRRLAEPTDTQYF.

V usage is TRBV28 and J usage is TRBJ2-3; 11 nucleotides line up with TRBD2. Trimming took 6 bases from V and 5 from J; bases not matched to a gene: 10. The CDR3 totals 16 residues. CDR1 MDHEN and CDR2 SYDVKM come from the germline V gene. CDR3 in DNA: TGTGCCAGCAGCCTATCACTAGCGGGAGAGGGAGATACGCAGTATTTT. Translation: CASSLSLAGEGDTQYF.

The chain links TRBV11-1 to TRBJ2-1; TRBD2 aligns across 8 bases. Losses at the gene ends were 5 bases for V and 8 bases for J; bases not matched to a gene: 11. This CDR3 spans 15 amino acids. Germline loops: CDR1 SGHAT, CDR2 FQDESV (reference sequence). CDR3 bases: TGTGCCAGCAGCCCCCGGGGGGGAGGTCAGGATGAGCAGTTCTTC. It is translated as CASSPRGGGQDEQFF.

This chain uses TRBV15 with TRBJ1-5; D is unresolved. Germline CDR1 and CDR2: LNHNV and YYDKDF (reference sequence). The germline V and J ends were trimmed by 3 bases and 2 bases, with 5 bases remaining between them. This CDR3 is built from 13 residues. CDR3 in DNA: TGTGCCACCAGCAGGGGTGGCAATCAGCCCCAGCATTTT. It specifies CATSRGGNQPQHF. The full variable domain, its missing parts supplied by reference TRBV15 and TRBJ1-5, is DAMVIQNPRYQVTQFGKPVTLSCSQTLNHNVMYWYQQKSSQAPKLLFHYYDKDFNNEADTPDNFQSRRPNTSFCFLDIRSPGLGDTAMYLCATSRGGNQPQHFGDGTRLSIL.

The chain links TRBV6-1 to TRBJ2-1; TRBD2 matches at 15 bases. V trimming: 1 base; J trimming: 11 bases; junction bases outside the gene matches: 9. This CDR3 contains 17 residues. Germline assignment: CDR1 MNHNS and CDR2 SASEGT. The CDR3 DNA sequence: TGTGCCAGCAGTGAAGATAGGACTAGCGGGAGGGCCGGTAAGCAGTTCTTC. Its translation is CASSEDRTSGRAGKQFF.

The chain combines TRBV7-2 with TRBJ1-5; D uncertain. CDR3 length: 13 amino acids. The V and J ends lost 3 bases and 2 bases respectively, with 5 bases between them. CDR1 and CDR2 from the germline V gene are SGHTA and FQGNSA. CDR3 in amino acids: CASSFSGNQPQHF. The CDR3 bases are TGTGCCAGCAGCTTCTCGGGCAATCAGCCCCAGCATTTT. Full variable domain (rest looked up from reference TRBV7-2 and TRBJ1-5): GAGVSQSPSNKVTEKGKDVELRCDPISGHTALYWYRQSLGQGLEFLIYFQGNSAPDKSGLPSDRFSAERTGGSVSTLTIQRTQQEDSAVYLCASSFSGNQPQHFGDGTRLSIL.

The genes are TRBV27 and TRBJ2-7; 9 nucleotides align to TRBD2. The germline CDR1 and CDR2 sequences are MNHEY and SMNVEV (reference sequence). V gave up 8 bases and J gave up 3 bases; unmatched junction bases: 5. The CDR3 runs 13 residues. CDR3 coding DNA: TGTGCCAGCGGTCATAGCGGGAGCTACGAGCAGTACTTC. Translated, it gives CASGHSGSYEQYF.

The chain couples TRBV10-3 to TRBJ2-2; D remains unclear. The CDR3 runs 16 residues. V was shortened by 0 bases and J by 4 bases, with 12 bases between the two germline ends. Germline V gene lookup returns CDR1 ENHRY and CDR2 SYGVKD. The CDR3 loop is CAISESSGHTTGELFF. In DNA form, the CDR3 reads TGTGCCATCAGTGAGTCTTCCGGGCACACCACCGGGGAGCTGTTTTTT.

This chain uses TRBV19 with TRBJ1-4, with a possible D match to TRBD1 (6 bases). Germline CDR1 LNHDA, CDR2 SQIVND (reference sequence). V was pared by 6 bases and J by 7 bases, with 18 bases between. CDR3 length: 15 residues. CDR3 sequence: CASSEGAGVREKLFF. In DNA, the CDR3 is TGTGCCAGTAGCGAAGGCGCAGGGGTACGTGAAAAACTGTTTTTT.

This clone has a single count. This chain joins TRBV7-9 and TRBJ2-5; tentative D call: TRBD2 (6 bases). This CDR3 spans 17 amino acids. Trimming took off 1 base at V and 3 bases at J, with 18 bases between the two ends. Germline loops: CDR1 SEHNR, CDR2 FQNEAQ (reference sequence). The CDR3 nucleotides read TGTGCCAGCAGCTTAGACTGGGACGGGGGACGGAAAGAGACCCAGTACTTC. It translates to CASSLDWDGGRKETQYF.